Listed here is a single T cell receptor (beta chain). This sample is part of a study of blood T cell repertoires in COVID-19. Study information: Acute and convalescent COVID-19 samples came from the United States, Italy and Spain.

In the authors' workflow: Nucleated cell number was recorded as an estimate derived from reference gene primer amplification. This table comes from immunoSEQ multiplex PCR, and its TCRdb copy is limited to in-frame clones, with some not included. V and J calls and clone size are those listed in that table; D and trimming were worked out from the DNA. The table lists about 76,000 clones, approximately 88% of them singletons. Per germline, CDR1 SGDLS and CDR2 YYNGEE. V dropped 2 bases and J dropped 3; count of bases not matched to a gene: 5. The CDR3 spans 16 residues. Sequencing was carried out using peripheral blood. The receptor comes from a man aged 50-60 years with active COVID-19. The V gene is TRBV9, the J gene TRBJ2-3; 11 bases line up with TRBD2. Here the CDR3 reads CASSVSGGAGTDTQYF. CDR3 nucleotides: TGTGCCAGCAGCGTTAGCGGGGGGGCCGGGACAGATACGCAGTATTTT.